The 13 T cell receptor beta chains listed next were all sequenced from one sample in a study of vaccination and CD4 T cells after COVID-19. Their recognized antigens are unknown. An Oncomine TCR Beta short-read assay was used to sequence the DNA from cultured CD4+ T cells. Via MiXCR, TCRdb re-called the PCR reads, giving one row per CDR3 protein. The sample yields 9,500 to 10,000 distinct CDR3 sequences, 30% to 40% seen once. Treatment defined: roughly ten-day PBMC culture with coronavirus spike peptide pools or control peptides (ViraFEST assay). During the years 2011-2018, before the COVID-19 pandemic, the unexposed donor's CD4+ T cells were collected. The sequencing input was CD4+ T cells from blood, cultured in vitro. Receptors were obtained from a human donor in good health.

This clonotype was counted between two and nine times. The chain couples TRBV27 to TRBJ2-3; D remains ambiguous. The CDR3 has 12 amino acids. The germline gives CDR1 MNHEY, CDR2 SMNVEV (reference sequence). Trimming cost V 5 bases and J 6 bases, with 9 bases left between them. This CDR3 is CASSRNMDTQYF. The CDR3 coding sequence is TGTGCCAGCAGTCGGAACATGGATACGCAGTATTTT.

This clonotype has just a few counts. The chain employs TRBV7-9 and TRBJ1-2, with D perhaps matching TRBD1 (6 bases). Trimming removed 8 bases from V and 8 bases from J, with 27 bases in between. Germline lookup yields CDR1 SEHNR and CDR2 FQNEAQ (reference sequence). The CDR3 loop spans 16 amino acids. CDR3 loop: CASGSRRGGVNDGYTF. CDR3 nucleotides: TGTGCCAGCGGCTCTAGGAGAGGGGGGGTGAACGACGGCTACACCTTC. The full variable domain, with the rest looked up from reference TRBV7-9 and TRBJ1-2, is DTGVSQNPRHKITKRGQNVTFRCDPISEHNRLYWYRQTLGQGPEFLTYFQNEAQLEKSRLLSDRFSAERPKGSFSTLEIQRTEQGDSAMYLCASGSRRGGVNDGYTFGSGTRLTVV.

This chain uses TRBV6-1 with TRBJ1-2; 7 positions agree with TRBD1. The CDR3 totals 15 residues. The germline CDR1 and CDR2 sequences are MNHNS and SASEGT. The ends lost 0 bases at V and 3 bases at J; junction bases unmatched: 4. The CDR3 is CASSEATGHYYGYTF. DNA of the CDR3: TGTGCCAGCAGTGAAGCGACAGGGCACTACTATGGCTACACCTTC.

The chain is built from TRBV7-9 and TRBJ2-7, with 7 bases matching TRBD1. This CDR3 spans 14 amino acids. V shed 1 base, J shed 3 bases, and the junction held 3 bases outside the gene matches. Germline CDR1 reads SEHNR; CDR2 reads FQNEAQ (reference sequence). The CDR3 region is CASSLGDSYYEQYF. The CDR3, as DNA: TGTGCCAGCAGCTTAGGGGACAGTTACTACGAGCAGTACTTC. The full variable domain, with the rest looked up from reference TRBV7-9 and TRBJ2-7, is DTGVSQNPRHKITKRGQNVTFRCDPISEHNRLYWYRQTLGQGPEFLTYFQNEAQLEKSRLLSDRFSAERPKGSFSTLEIQRTEQGDSAMYLCASSLGDSYYEQYFGPGTRLTVT.

The chain is built from TRBV6-5 and TRBJ1-1, with D tentatively TRBD1 (6 bases). The CDR3 extends over 17 amino acids. Deletions cut 2 bases from V and 11 bases from J, with 27 bases between. Germline V CDR1 and CDR2: MNHEY, SVGAGI. The CDR3 coding sequence is TGTGCCAGCAGTTACGCCGACCCTCAGGGGCTGGGAGCCCAGGCTTTCTTT. It specifies CASSYADPQGLGAQAFF.

In its sample, this clonotype was seen a few times. The chain has TRBV6-5 and TRBJ1-3; D not resolved. CDR3 length: 14 amino acids. Germline V gives CDR1 MNHEY, CDR2 SVGAGI. With 2 bases removed from V and 4 bases from J, the gap between germline ends came to 9 bases. This CDR3 reads CASSYPRAGNTIYF. The CDR3, as DNA: TGTGCCAGCAGTTACCCACGAGCCGGAAACACCATATATTTT.

DNA of the CDR3: TGTGCCAGCAGTTACGCGGAGGGGTTCTGGACAGATACGCAGTATTTT. This gives the protein CASSYAEGFWTDTQYF. The chain uses TRBV6-2 or TRBV6-3 and TRBJ2-3; tentative D call: TRBD2 (6 bases). Looked up from germline, CDR1 is MNHEY and CDR2 is SVGEGT. V was shortened by 2 bases and J by 3 bases, with 15 bases between the two germline ends. The CDR3 loop spans 16 amino acids.

This clonotype has just a few counts. The chain recombines TRBV6-2 or TRBV6-3 with TRBJ1-5; perhaps TRBD1 as D (5 bases). Germline lookup yields CDR1 MNHEY and CDR2 SVGEGT. The CDR3 has 13 residues. Between the trimmed V and J ends, which lost 7 bases and 6 bases, there was a span of 13 bases. The CDR3 is CASITGKGQPQHF. In DNA, the CDR3 is TGTGCCAGCATCACAGGTAAAGGTCAGCCCCAGCATTTT.

By sample share, this clonotype is medium-sized. The chain has TRBV6-1 and TRBJ2-7; D is possibly TRBD1 (6 bases). Germline-derived CDR1 and CDR2 are MNHNS and SASEGT. V was trimmed by 5 bases and J by 5 bases, leaving 13 bases between them. The CDR3 sequence is 13 residues long. CDR3 sequence (DNA): TGTGCCAGCAGTCCCCCAGAGGGGGACGAGCAGTACTTC. This encodes CASSPPEGDEQYF.

This clonotype has just a few counts. The rearrangement joins TRBV6-1 to TRBJ1-5; 7 bases are shared with TRBD1. Germline V gene data show CDR1 as MNHNS and CDR2 as SASEGT. This CDR3 has 14 residues. Losses at the gene ends were 9 bases for V and 3 bases for J; bases not matched to a gene: 8. Written as DNA, the CDR3 is TGTGCCAGTAACAGGGGAGTCTCCAATCAGCCCCAGCATTTT. Its translation: CASNRGVSNQPQHF.

The rearrangement joins TRBV6-2 or TRBV6-3 to TRBJ1-1; 7 bases agree with TRBD1. The V gene's germline CDR1 is MNHEY and CDR2 SVGEGT. V shed 5 bases, J shed 1 base, and the junction held 10 bases outside the gene matches. This CDR3 has 16 residues. The CDR3 loop is CASSKSGGRRNTEAFF. The CDR3 region has the DNA TGTGCCAGCAGTAAATCAGGGGGGAGACGGAACACTGAAGCTTTCTTT.

The V gene is TRBV7-9, the J gene TRBJ2-5; TRBD2 is a possible D gene (6 bases). Germline CDR1 is SEHNR and CDR2 is FQNEAQ (reference sequence). The V gene lost 1 base and the J gene lost 4 bases, with 13 bases spanning the gap. The CDR3 contains 15 residues. This chain's CDR3 is CASSLVGDSGETQYF. CDR3 coding DNA: TGTGCCAGCAGCTTAGTGGGGGACTCGGGAGAGACCCAGTACTTC.

This sequence joins TRBV4-1 and TRBJ2-5; TRBD2 is a possible D gene (6 bases). The CDR3 loop spans 14 amino acids. V was pared by 2 bases and J by 3 bases, with 10 bases between. Germline CDR1 MGHRA, CDR2 YSYEKL. The chain's CDR3 is CASSQLAGKETQYF. As DNA, the CDR3 is TGCGCCAGCAGCCAATTGGCGGGGAAAGAGACCCAGTACTTC.